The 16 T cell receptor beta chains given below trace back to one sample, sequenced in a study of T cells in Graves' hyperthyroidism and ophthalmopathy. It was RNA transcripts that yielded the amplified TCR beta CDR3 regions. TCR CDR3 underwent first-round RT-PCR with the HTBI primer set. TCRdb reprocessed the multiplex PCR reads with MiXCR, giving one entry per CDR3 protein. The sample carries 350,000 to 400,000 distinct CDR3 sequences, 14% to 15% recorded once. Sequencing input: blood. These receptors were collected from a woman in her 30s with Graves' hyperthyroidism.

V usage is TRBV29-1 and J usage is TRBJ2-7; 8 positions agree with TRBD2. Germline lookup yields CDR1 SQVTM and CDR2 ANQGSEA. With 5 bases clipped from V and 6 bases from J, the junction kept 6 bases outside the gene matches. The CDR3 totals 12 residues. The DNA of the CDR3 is TGCAGCGTTCAGCGGGAGCATTTCGAGCAGTACTTC. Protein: CSVQREHFEQYF.

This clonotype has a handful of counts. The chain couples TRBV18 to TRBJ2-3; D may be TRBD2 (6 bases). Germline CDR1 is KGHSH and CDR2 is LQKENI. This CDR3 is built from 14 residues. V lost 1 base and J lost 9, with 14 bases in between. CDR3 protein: CASSPQLQSGTQYF. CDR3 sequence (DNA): TGTGCCAGCTCACCACAGCTGCAGAGCGGGACGCAGTATTTT.

The CDR3 nucleotides read TGTGCCAGCAGTTTTGGAGCTAGCGGGAGTAATGAGCAGTTCTTC. The encoded protein is CASSFGASGSNEQFF. The chain combines TRBV27 with TRBJ2-1; 10 positions match TRBD2. With V trimmed by 3 bases and J by 7 bases, 6 bases remained unmatched. The CDR3 runs 15 residues. Germline values: CDR1 MNHEY, CDR2 SMNVEV (reference sequence).

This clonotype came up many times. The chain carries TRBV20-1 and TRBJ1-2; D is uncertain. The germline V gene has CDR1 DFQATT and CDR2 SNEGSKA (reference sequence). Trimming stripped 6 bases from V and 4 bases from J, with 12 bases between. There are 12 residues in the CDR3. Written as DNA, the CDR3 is TGCAGTGCCAAACCAGGTGCCTATGGCTACACCTTC. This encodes CSAKPGAYGYTF.

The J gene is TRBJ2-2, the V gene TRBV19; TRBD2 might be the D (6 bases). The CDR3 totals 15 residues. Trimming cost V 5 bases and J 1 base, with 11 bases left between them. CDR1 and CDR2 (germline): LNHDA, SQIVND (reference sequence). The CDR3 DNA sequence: TGTGCCAGTAGTTTTAGCGGTATGAACACCGGGGAGCTGTTTTTT. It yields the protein CASSFSGMNTGELFF.

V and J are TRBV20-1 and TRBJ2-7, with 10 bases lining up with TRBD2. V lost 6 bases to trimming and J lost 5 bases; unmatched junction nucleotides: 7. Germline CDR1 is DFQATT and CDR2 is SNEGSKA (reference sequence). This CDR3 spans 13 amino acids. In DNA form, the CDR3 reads TGCAGTGCACAGCGGGAGGGCCCCCACGAGCAGTACTTC. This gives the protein CSAQREGPHEQYF.

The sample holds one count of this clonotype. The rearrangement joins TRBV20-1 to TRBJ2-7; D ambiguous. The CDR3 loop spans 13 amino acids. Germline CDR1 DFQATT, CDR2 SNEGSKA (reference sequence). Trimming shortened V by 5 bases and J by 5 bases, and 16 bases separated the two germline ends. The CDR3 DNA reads TGCAGTGCTCCCGGACCCCGGACCCACGAGCAGTACTTC. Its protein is CSAPGPRTHEQYF.

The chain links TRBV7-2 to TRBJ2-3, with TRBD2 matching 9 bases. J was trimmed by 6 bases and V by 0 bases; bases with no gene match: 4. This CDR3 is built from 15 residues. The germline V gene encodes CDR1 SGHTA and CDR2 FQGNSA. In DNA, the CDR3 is TGTGCCAGCAGCTTAGCGGGGACTAGCAGCGATACGCAGTATTTT. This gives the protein CASSLAGTSSDTQYF. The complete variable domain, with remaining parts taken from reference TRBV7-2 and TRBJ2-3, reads GAGVSQSPSNKVTEKGKDVELRCDPISGHTALYWYRQSLGQGLEFLIYFQGNSAPDKSGLPSDRFSAERTGGSVSTLTIQRTQQEDSAVYLCASSLAGTSSDTQYFGPGTRLTVL.

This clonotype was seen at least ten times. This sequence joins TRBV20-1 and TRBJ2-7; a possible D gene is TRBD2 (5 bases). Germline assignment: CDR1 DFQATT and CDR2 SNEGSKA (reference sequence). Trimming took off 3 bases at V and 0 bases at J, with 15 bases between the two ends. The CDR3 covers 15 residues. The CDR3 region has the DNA TGCAGTGCTAGCCCAGCGGAGGCCGTCTCCTACGAGCAGTACTTC. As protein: CSASPAEAVSYEQYF.

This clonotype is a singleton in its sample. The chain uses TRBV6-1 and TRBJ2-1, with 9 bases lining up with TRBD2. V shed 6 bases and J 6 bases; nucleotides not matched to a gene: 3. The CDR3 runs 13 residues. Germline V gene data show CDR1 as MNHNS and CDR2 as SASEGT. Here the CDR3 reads CASRLAGLNEQFF. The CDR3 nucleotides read TGTGCCAGCAGACTAGCGGGCCTCAATGAGCAGTTCTTC.

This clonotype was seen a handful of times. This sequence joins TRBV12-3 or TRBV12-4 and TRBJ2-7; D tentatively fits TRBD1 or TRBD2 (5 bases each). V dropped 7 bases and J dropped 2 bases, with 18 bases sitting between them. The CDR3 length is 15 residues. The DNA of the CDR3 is TGTGCCAGCACCCCCCAAAAGGGACCAGCCTACGAGCAGTACTTC. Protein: CASTPQKGPAYEQYF.

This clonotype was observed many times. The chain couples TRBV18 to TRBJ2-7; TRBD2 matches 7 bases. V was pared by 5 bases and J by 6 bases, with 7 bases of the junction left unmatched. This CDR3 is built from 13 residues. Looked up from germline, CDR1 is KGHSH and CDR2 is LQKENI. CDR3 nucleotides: TGTGCCAGCTCAGACCCCACTAGCGCCGAGCAGTACTTC. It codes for CASSDPTSAEQYF.

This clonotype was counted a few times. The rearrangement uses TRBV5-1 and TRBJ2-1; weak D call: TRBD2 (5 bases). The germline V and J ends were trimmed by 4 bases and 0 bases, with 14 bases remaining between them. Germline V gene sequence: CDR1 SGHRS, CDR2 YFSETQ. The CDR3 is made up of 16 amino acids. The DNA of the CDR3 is TGCGCCAGCAGCATCACCCCGGGGAGCTCCTACAATGAGCAGTTCTTC. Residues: CASSITPGSSYNEQFF.

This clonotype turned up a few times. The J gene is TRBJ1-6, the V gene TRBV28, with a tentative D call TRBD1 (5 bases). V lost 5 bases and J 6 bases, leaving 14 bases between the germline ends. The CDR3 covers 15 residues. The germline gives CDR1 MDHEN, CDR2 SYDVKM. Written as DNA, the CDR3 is TGTGCCAGCAGTCCCTCCGAGGGGAGTAATTCACCCCTCCACTTT. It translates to CASSPSEGSNSPLHF.

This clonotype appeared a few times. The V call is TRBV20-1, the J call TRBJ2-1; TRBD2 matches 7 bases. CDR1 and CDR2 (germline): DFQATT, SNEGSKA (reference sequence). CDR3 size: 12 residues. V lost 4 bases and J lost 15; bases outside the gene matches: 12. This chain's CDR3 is CSATPRSGNWFF. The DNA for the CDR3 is TGCAGTGCTACCCCAAGGAGCGGGAATTGGTTCTTC.

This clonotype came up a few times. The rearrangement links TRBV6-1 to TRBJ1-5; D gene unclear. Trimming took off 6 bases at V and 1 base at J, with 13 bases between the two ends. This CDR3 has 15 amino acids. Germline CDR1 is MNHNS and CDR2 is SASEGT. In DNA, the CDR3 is TGTGCCAGCAGATCCGACAAGCGAAGCAATCAGCCCCAGCATTTT. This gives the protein CASRSDKRSNQPQHF.